The source of this TCR beta chain is a study of cytomegalovirus exposure and HLA in healthy donors. In the PCR, 60 Vbeta and 13 Jbeta primers were used. Original processing methods: Unique TCR beta chains numbered around 80 million in a later analysis, with roughly 9.9 million shared. Assay used: immunoSEQ multiplex PCR; TCRdb lists only in-frame clones, some missing. The V and J calls and clone size were taken over from that table, and D and trimming were inferred from the DNA. The sample has roughly 180,000 clones, approximately 84% seen once. Sequenced sample: PBMCs. The TCR originated in a woman in her fifties or sixties in good health and CMV-seropositive.

The DNA of the CDR3 is TGTGCCAGCAGCGCCCTCATGTGGGGGCTCGAGCAGTACTTC. Amino acids: CASSALMWGLEQYF. The V and J genes are TRBV28 and TRBJ2-7; D possibly corresponds to TRBD1 (6 bases). This CDR3 has 14 amino acids. CDR1 MDHEN and CDR2 SYDVKM come from the germline V gene. V lost 6 bases and J lost 6, with 18 bases in between.